The 21 T cell receptor beta chains reported below all come from one sample, sequenced in a study of T cell responses to AZD1222 COVID-19 vaccine. The data were produced by immunoSEQ multiplex PCR, yet TCRdb's version contains in-frame clones alone and is incomplete. The sample lists roughly 120,000 clones; 89% were seen once. The sample here was peripheral blood, taken on day 0 of AZD1222 vaccination. The origin of the receptors is an adult in good health.

The rearrangement uses TRBV7-2 and TRBJ2-2, with 7 nucleotides matching TRBD1. The CDR3 covers 13 residues. After removal of 5 bases from V and 5 bases from J, the junction contained 2 bases not matched to a gene. Germline CDR1 is SGHTA and CDR2 is FQGNSA. The CDR3 region is CASSEQGTGELFF. Written as DNA, the CDR3 is TGTGCCAGCAGCGAACAGGGGACCGGGGAGCTGTTTTTT.

The V gene is TRBV2, the J gene TRBJ2-7; 9 bases are shared with TRBD2. J was trimmed by 0 bases and V by 1 base; bases with no gene match: 1. The V gene's germline CDR1 is SNHLY and CDR2 FYNNEI. The CDR3 covers 15 residues. The CDR3 coding sequence is TGTGCCAGCAGTGAAGTGGGACTAGCCTCCTACGAGCAGTACTTC. It encodes CASSEVGLASYEQYF.

V is TRBV9 and J is TRBJ1-5, with D possibly TRBD1 on 5 matching bases. The CDR3 has 15 residues. Germline V gene data show CDR1 as SGDLS and CDR2 as YYNGEE. V dropped 1 base and J dropped 10 bases, with 18 bases sitting between them. The CDR3 DNA reads as TGTGCCAGCAGCGTATTATCTGGGTCCGGGGGACCCCAGCATTTT. It is translated as CASSVLSGSGGPQHF. The full variable domain, its missing parts supplied by reference TRBV9 and TRBJ1-5, is DSGVTQTPKHLITATGQRVTLRCSPRSGDLSVYWYQQSLDQGLQFLIQYYNGEERAKGNILERFSAQQFPDLHSELNLSSLELGDSALYFCASSVLSGSGGPQHFGDGTRLSIL.

The chain recombines TRBV5-6 with TRBJ2-3; D is uncertain. Germline-derived CDR1 and CDR2 are SGHDT and YYEEEE. Trimming shortened V by 0 bases and J by 4 bases, and 6 bases separated the two germline ends. This CDR3 region has 13 residues. The CDR3, as DNA: TGTGCCAGCAGCTTGGTGTGGGCAGATACGCAGTATTTT. This encodes CASSLVWADTQYF.

The chain has TRBV7-9 and TRBJ2-1, with a weak D call TRBD2 (5 bases). Germline V gives CDR1 SEHNR, CDR2 FQNEAQ (reference sequence). The CDR3 runs to 16 residues. The V end lost 5 bases, the J end lost 8 bases, and 22 bases lay between the germline ends. The CDR3: CASSRQSFGVVDEQFF. The CDR3 bases are TGTGCCAGCAGCCGTCAGTCGTTCGGGGTGGTGGATGAGCAGTTCTTC.

CDR3 sequence reads: CAWSVGFWGRLAGDNEQFF. Here the CDR3 DNA reads TGTGCCTGGAGTGTAGGGTTCTGGGGTAGACTAGCGGGAGACAATGAGCAGTTCTTC. J is TRBJ2-1 and V is TRBV30, with TRBD2 matching 12 bases. This CDR3 is built from 19 residues. CDR1 is GTSNPN, CDR2 SVGIG, per germline (reference sequence). With V trimmed by 0 bases and J by 5 bases, 14 bases remained unmatched.

This chain joins TRBV30 and TRBJ1-2; D may be TRBD1 (5 bases). This CDR3 is built from 15 residues. Trimming removed 4 bases from V and 8 bases from J, with 23 bases in between. From germline, CDR1 is GTSNPN and CDR2 SVGIG (reference sequence). The CDR3 DNA sequence: TGTGCCTGGAACTTAGATGGGGCTCCCGGAGGGGGCTACACCTTC. Its translation: CAWNLDGAPGGGYTF.

The chain links TRBV5-1 to TRBJ2-7, with TRBD1 matching over 9 bases. Trimming cost V 4 bases and J 2 bases; bases outside gene matches: 7. This CDR3 spans 15 amino acids. The germline gives CDR1 SGHRS, CDR2 YFSETQ. CDR3 coding DNA: TGCGCCAGCAGCGTGGGACAGGGTACGACCTACGAGCAGTACTTC. This sequence encodes CASSVGQGTTYEQYF.

This clone appeared a single time. The V call is TRBV5-6, the J call TRBJ2-7, with 10 positions matching TRBD1. This CDR3 region has 14 residues. CDR1 SGHDT and CDR2 YYEEEE come from the germline V gene. J was trimmed by 7 bases and V by 0 bases; bases with no gene match: 4. The CDR3 nucleotides are TGTGCCAGCAGCTTGGTTGGACAGGGGGTGGAGCAGTACTTC. The encoded protein is CASSLVGQGVEQYF. Full variable domain (remainder filled in from reference TRBV5-6 and TRBJ2-7): DAGVTQSPTHLIKTRGQQVTLRCSPKSGHDTVSWYQQALGQGPQFIFQYYEEEERQRGNFPDRFSGHQFPNYSSELNVNALLLGDSALYLCASSLVGQGVEQYFGPGTRLTVT.

The rearrangement joins TRBV7-2 to TRBJ2-5; D gene uncertain. Per germline, CDR1 SGHTA and CDR2 FQGNSA. The CDR3 loop spans 13 amino acids. V dropped 1 base and J dropped 5 bases, with 8 bases sitting between them. The CDR3 reads CASSLGPRETQYF. In DNA, the CDR3 is TGTGCCAGCAGCTTAGGGCCACGGGAGACCCAGTACTTC. Combining the CDR3 with reference TRBV7-2 and TRBJ2-5 gives the whole variable domain GAGVSQSPSNKVTEKGKDVELRCDPISGHTALYWYRQSLGQGLEFLIYFQGNSAPDKSGLPSDRFSAERTGGSVSTLTIQRTQQEDSAVYLCASSLGPRETQYFGPGTRLLVL.

The chain links TRBV6-5 to TRBJ1-1, with D perhaps matching TRBD1 (5 bases). The length of the CDR3 is 14 residues. Trimming left V 4 bases short and J 3 bases short, with 12 bases between. Germline values: CDR1 MNHEY, CDR2 SVGAGI. In nucleotides, the CDR3 is TGTGCCAGCAGTTCGTCCGGGGCGCACACTGAAGCTTTCTTT. Translated, it gives CASSSSGAHTEAFF.

The chain combines TRBV19 with TRBJ1-4; D perhaps matches TRBD1 (5 bases). This CDR3 is 15 amino acids long. Between the trimmed V and J ends, which lost 5 bases and 7 bases, there was a span of 17 bases. Germline V CDR1 and CDR2: LNHDA, SQIVND (reference sequence). The CDR3 loop reads CASSAGQGWAEKLFF. The CDR3 DNA follows: TGTGCCAGTAGTGCAGGACAAGGGTGGGCTGAAAAACTGTTTTTT.

In this sample, this clone turned up once. The rearrangement links TRBV6-6 to TRBJ1-1; tentatively, D is TRBD1 (6 bases). Germline CDR1 MNHNY, CDR2 SVGAGI (reference sequence). V was cut by 7 bases and J by 5 bases, with 14 bases left in between. This CDR3 is 13 amino acids long. The CDR3 sequence is CASTNTGRTEAFF. Here the CDR3 DNA reads TGTGCCAGCACCAACACAGGGAGAACTGAAGCTTTCTTT.

The rearrangement uses TRBV27 and TRBJ2-7; tentative D call: TRBD1 (5 bases). The germline V gene has CDR1 MNHEY and CDR2 SMNVEV (reference sequence). This CDR3 contains 14 residues. Trimming pared 3 bases from V and 2 bases from J, leaving 11 bases between. For the CDR3, the DNA is TGTGCCAGCAGTTTTGGGCAGGGCCCCTACGAGCAGTACTTC. As protein: CASSFGQGPYEQYF.

This clone was detected only once. The rearrangement links TRBV19 to TRBJ2-1; 7 bases line up with TRBD2. V trimming: 5 bases; J trimming: 7 bases; junction bases outside the gene matches: 8. The CDR3 is 14 amino acids. CDR1 LNHDA and CDR2 SQIVND come from the germline V gene (reference sequence). Here the CDR3 DNA reads TGTGCCAGTAGTGGGGGACTACGCCGTAATGAGCAGTTCTTC. It encodes CASSGGLRRNEQFF.

This clone was seen only once. The genes are TRBV9 and TRBJ2-1; D remains ambiguous. Germline loops: CDR1 SGDLS, CDR2 YYNGEE. V shed 1 base and J shed 0 bases, with 11 bases lying between them. The CDR3 is made up of 16 amino acids. CDR3 sequence (DNA): TGTGCCAGCAGCGTAAACCCCCTCGGCTCCTACAATGAGCAGTTCTTC. Translating gives CASSVNPLGSYNEQFF.

The J gene is TRBJ2-5, the V gene TRBV7-2, with 7 bases matching TRBD2. Germline CDR1 is SGHTA and CDR2 is FQGNSA. Trimming removed 5 bases from V and 0 bases from J; junction bases left unmatched: 6. The CDR3 covers 15 residues. The chain's CDR3 is CASSPGGTYQETQYF. The CDR3 region has the DNA TGTGCCAGCAGCCCCGGGGGGACGTACCAAGAGACCCAGTACTTC.

The genes are TRBV9 and TRBJ1-2, with TRBD1 identical over 9 bases. The CDR3 has 14 residues. CDR1 is SGDLS and CDR2 is YYNGEE in the germline V gene. V lost 4 bases to trimming and J lost 6 bases; unmatched junction nucleotides: 7. The CDR3 bases are TGTGCCAGCAGCTTAGCGGGACAGGGTAATGGCTACACCTTC. This translates into CASSLAGQGNGYTF.

The sample holds one count of this clone. This chain joins TRBV10-3 and TRBJ1-6; TRBD1 matches at 7 bases. This CDR3 is built from 14 residues. Looked up from germline, CDR1 is ENHRY and CDR2 is SYGVKD. V gave up 7 bases and J gave up 9 bases; unmatched junction bases: 9. Here the CDR3 reads CAITGTARGSPLHF. The CDR3 nucleotides are TGTGCCATCACGGGGACAGCCAGGGGTTCACCCCTCCACTTT.

The rearrangement uses TRBV6-2 or TRBV6-3 and TRBJ2-1; D perhaps matches TRBD2 (6 bases). Trimming stripped 3 bases from V and 4 bases from J, with 10 bases between. Germline CDR1 and CDR2: MNHEY and SVGEGT. CDR3 length: 14 residues. The CDR3 DNA reads as TGTGCCAGCAGTTATACTAGCCCATACAATGAGCAGTTCTTC. Translated, it gives CASSYTSPYNEQFF.

The chain has TRBV28 and TRBJ1-1; D gene ambiguous. The CDR3 sequence is 12 residues long. V was trimmed by 8 bases and J by 3 bases, leaving 10 bases between them. Germline-derived CDR1 and CDR2 are MDHEN and SYDVKM. CDR3 DNA: TGTGCCAGCCGCAAAGGATACACTGAAGCTTTCTTT. As protein: CASRKGYTEAFF.